Detailed here is one T cell receptor (beta chain). These data come from a study of control samples from healthy donors and cancer patients. The CDR3 is 14 residues long. Per germline, CDR1 SNHLY and CDR2 FYNNEI. Trimming at V came to 2 bases and at J to 4 bases, leaving 4 bases not matched to a gene. This table comes from immunoSEQ multiplex PCR, and its TCRdb copy is limited to in-frame clones, with some not included. The sample holds some 98,000 clones, about 88% seen once. Input material: PBMCs. This sequence originates from a man in his sixties or seventies with lung cancer. The chain is built from TRBV2 and TRBJ1-2, with 7 bases identical to TRBD1. CDR3 protein: CASSENRQGYGYTF. The CDR3, as DNA: TGTGCCAGCAGTGAAAACAGACAGGGCTATGGCTACACCTTC.